The sequence of this T cell receptor (beta chain) was determined in a study of T cells in Graves' hyperthyroidism and ophthalmopathy. In this sample, this clonotype turned up once. V lost 6 bases, J lost 0 bases, and 21 bases lay in between. The CDR3 length is 19 residues. CDR1 and CDR2 (germline): SNHLY, FYNNEI. Amplified TCR beta CDR3 regions came from RNA transcripts. HTBI primers were employed in a first-round RT-PCR of the TCR CDR3. TCRdb re-called the multiplex PCR reads with MiXCR, one entry per CDR3 protein. The sample lists about 610,000 distinct CDR3 sequences; about 45% were seen once. Sequences were obtained from peripheral blood or thyroid tissue (not recorded which). The chain joins TRBV2 to TRBJ2-6; D may correspond to TRBD1 or TRBD2 (6 bases each). This sequence originates from a woman aged 18-30 years with Graves' hyperthyroidism. Here the CDR3 reads CASSSGRLQGISGANVLTF. The CDR3 DNA sequence: TGTGCCAGCAGCTCCGGGAGATTGCAGGGGATCTCTGGGGCCAACGTCCTGACTTTC.